The 27 T cell receptor beta chains presented below share a single source sample, sequenced in a study of blood T cell repertoires in COVID-19. The repertoire was sequenced with immunoSEQ multiplex PCR; TCRdb's copy has only in-frame clones and lacks some. The sample has 150,000 or so clones, roughly four fifths seen once. Sample: peripheral blood. These TCRs come from a man aged 60 to 75 with active or convalescent COVID-19.

The gene calls are TRBV2 and TRBJ1-1, with TRBD1 matching 8 bases. Unmatched junction bases numbered 8, after V lost 7 bases and J lost 4 bases. The CDR3 runs to 14 residues. Germline CDR1 and CDR2: SNHLY and FYNNEI. The CDR3 DNA reads TGTGCCAGCACTCAGGACAGGGCCTTCACTGAAGCTTTCTTT. Protein sequence: CASTQDRAFTEAFF.

This clone was observed a handful of times. V usage is TRBV4-2 and J usage is TRBJ1-1, with a weak D call TRBD1 (6 bases). Germline V gene sequence: CDR1 LGHNA, CDR2 YNFKEQ. V lost 4 bases to trimming and J lost 0 bases, with 12 bases between them. The CDR3 extends over 15 amino acids. CDR3 residues: CASSLGGSMNTEAFF. The CDR3 DNA follows: TGTGCCAGCAGCCTAGGGGGTAGCATGAACACTGAAGCTTTCTTT.

V gene TRBV2 combines with J gene TRBJ2-2, with 16 bases matching TRBD2. The CDR3 is 16 amino acids. Germline loops: CDR1 SNHLY, CDR2 FYNNEI. Trimming removed 7 bases from V and 4 bases from J; junction bases left unmatched: 3. The CDR3 spells CASTGTSGRATGELFF. The DNA of the CDR3 is TGTGCCAGCACGGGGACTAGCGGGAGGGCCACCGGGGAGCTGTTTTTT.

The J gene is TRBJ1-1, the V gene TRBV2; weak D call: TRBD1 (6 bases). Germline CDR1 is SNHLY and CDR2 is FYNNEI. CDR3 length: 13 residues. V was shortened by 1 base and J by 7 bases, with 10 bases between the two germline ends. The DNA for the CDR3 is TGTGCCAGCAGTGAAGTAAAAGGGGGTGAAGCTTTCTTT. This sequence encodes CASSEVKGGEAFF.

CDR3 loop: CASSFRRDSQETQYF. CDR3 bases: TGCGCCAGCAGCTTCCGCCGGGACAGCCAAGAGACCCAGTACTTC. The rearrangement links TRBV5-1 to TRBJ2-5; the match to TRBD1 covers 7 bases. This CDR3 is 15 amino acids long. Trimming at V came to 2 bases and at J to 1 base, leaving 5 bases not matched to a gene. Germline CDR1 and CDR2: SGHRS and YFSETQ.

In nucleotides, the CDR3 is TGTGCCAGCAATCTTTACAATGAGCAGTTCTTC. Its translation: CASNLYNEQFF. The chain uses TRBV5-6 and TRBJ2-1; D is uncertain. V lost 6 bases and J lost 4, with 5 bases in between. CDR1 and CDR2 (germline): SGHDT, YYEEEE. This CDR3 is 11 amino acids long. Full variable domain (remainder filled in from reference TRBV5-6 and TRBJ2-1): DAGVTQSPTHLIKTRGQQVTLRCSPKSGHDTVSWYQQALGQGPQFIFQYYEEEERQRGNFPDRFSGHQFPNYSSELNVNALLLGDSALYLCASNLYNEQFFGPGTRLTVL.

The CDR3 DNA reads as TGTGCCAGCACCGACTTTGGTACTGAAGCTTTCTTT. Translated: CASTDFGTEAFF. The chain joins TRBV5-5 to TRBJ1-1, with D hard to call. The CDR3 consists of 12 residues. The germline V and J ends were trimmed by 6 bases and 5 bases, with 11 bases remaining between them. Germline assignment: CDR1 SGHKS and CDR2 YYEKEE (reference sequence).

The V and J genes are TRBV6-5 and TRBJ1-1; 7 bases are shared with TRBD1. Germline CDR1 MNHEY, CDR2 SVGAGI. The CDR3 runs 12 residues. J was trimmed by 11 bases and V by 0 bases; bases with no gene match: 3. In DNA, the CDR3 is TGTGCCAGCAGTTACTCGACAGGGCGGGCTTTCTTT. This encodes CASSYSTGRAFF.

V gene TRBV2 combines with J gene TRBJ2-1, with D possibly being TRBD2 (6 bases). This CDR3 comprises 14 residues. Germline V lookup: CDR1 SNHLY, CDR2 FYNNEI. V dropped 7 bases and J dropped 0 bases, with 10 bases sitting between them. Here the CDR3 reads CASTGDGSYNEQFF. CDR3 DNA sequence: TGTGCCAGCACGGGGGACGGCTCCTACAATGAGCAGTTCTTC.

The chain carries TRBV6-6 and TRBJ2-7; D perhaps matches TRBD1 (6 bases). This CDR3 is 12 amino acids long. Per germline, CDR1 MNHNY and CDR2 SVGAGI (reference sequence). The V gene lost 5 bases and the J gene lost 4 bases, with 9 bases spanning the gap. Written as DNA, the CDR3 is TGTGCCAGCAGTAAACAGGGATACGAGCAGTACTTC. It codes for CASSKQGYEQYF.

The chain joins TRBV29-1 to TRBJ2-3; D is ambiguous. V lost 6 bases and J 6 bases, leaving 16 bases between the germline ends. Germline V CDR1 and CDR2: SQVTM, ANQGSEA. The CDR3 is 13 amino acids. The CDR3 nucleotides are TGCAGCGTCCAACTCCTAAACGGGGATACGCAGTATTTT. Its protein is CSVQLLNGDTQYF.

This rearrangement joins TRBV6-1 to TRBJ2-4; 12 positions match TRBD1. CDR1 and CDR2 (germline): MNHNS, SASEGT. V dropped 3 bases and J dropped 6; count of bases not matched to a gene: 3. This CDR3 is 15 amino acids long. The CDR3 DNA is TGTGCCAGCAGTGAGGGGACAGGGGGCGGAAACATTCAGTACTTC. Translated: CASSEGTGGGNIQYF.

The V gene is TRBV18, the J gene TRBJ1-2; unclear D gene. The germline V gene encodes CDR1 KGHSH and CDR2 LQKENI. The ends were cut back, 2 bases at V and 7 bases at J, with 20 bases in the middle. This CDR3 is built from 16 residues. CDR3 nucleotide sequence: TGTGCCAGCTCACCAGACGGGTCGGGGAGGACCTCTGGCTACACCTTC. Translation: CASSPDGSGRTSGYTF.

This clone was seen a few times. This chain uses TRBV11-2 with TRBJ2-7; TRBD1 is a possible D gene (6 bases). The CDR3 runs 15 residues. V lost 4 bases, J lost 2 bases, and 15 bases lay in between. Germline values: CDR1 SGHAT, CDR2 FQNNGV. The CDR3 region has the DNA TGTGCCAGCAGCTCCCCTTTCAGGGGAGCCTACGAGCAGTACTTC. Translated, it gives CASSSPFRGAYEQYF.

This clone was detected only once. This chain uses TRBV18 with TRBJ1-2, with TRBD1 matching 10 bases. The CDR3 extends over 17 amino acids. Per germline, CDR1 KGHSH and CDR2 LQKENI. V lost 3 bases and J lost 6; bases outside the gene matches: 13. The CDR3 DNA reads TGTGCCAGCTCACCGTCTTACACATCGGGACAGGGGCATGGCTACACCTTC. Protein sequence: CASSPSYTSGQGHGYTF. The full variable domain, in which reference TRBV18 and TRBJ1-2 provide the parts outside the CDR3, is NAGVMQNPRHLVRRRGQEARLRCSPMKGHSHVYWYRQLPEEGLKFMVYLQKENIIDESGMPKERFSAEFPKEGPSILRIQQVVRGDSAAYFCASSPSYTSGQGHGYTFGSGTRLTVV.

This clone showed up just once. This chain connects TRBV19 to TRBJ1-5, with D possibly being TRBD1 (6 bases). Germline values: CDR1 LNHDA, CDR2 SQIVND (reference sequence). The V gene lost 2 bases and the J gene lost 3 bases, with 8 bases spanning the gap. The CDR3 is 14 residues long. The chain's CDR3 is CASSITGLNQPQHF. As DNA, the CDR3 is TGTGCCAGTAGTATAACAGGGCTCAATCAGCCCCAGCATTTT. Using reference TRBV19 and TRBJ1-5 for the parts outside the CDR3, the full variable domain is DGGITQSPKYLFRKEGQNVTLSCEQNLNHDAMYWYRQDPGQGLRLIYYSQIVNDFQKGDIAEGYSVSREKKESFPLTVTSAQKNPTAFYLCASSITGLNQPQHFGDGTRLSIL.

V is TRBV6-6 and J is TRBJ1-2, with 10 bases fitting TRBD1. CDR1 and CDR2 from the germline V gene are MNHNY and SVGAGI (reference sequence). This CDR3 has 14 residues. V dropped 11 bases and J dropped 4; count of bases not matched to a gene: 10. The CDR3 sequence: CAEGQGFDGYGYTF. CDR3 nucleotide sequence: TGTGCCGAGGGACAGGGGTTTGACGGCTATGGCTACACCTTC.

The genes are TRBV7-7 and TRBJ1-3; 7 bases match TRBD1. CDR1 is SSHAT, CDR2 FNYEAQ, per germline (reference sequence). CDR3 length: 16 amino acids. The CDR3 DNA is TGTGCTAGCGAGGACGACCAGGGGGTCTCTGGAAACACCATATATTTT. It encodes CASEDDQGVSGNTIYF.

CDR3 bases: TGTGCCAGTTCACTTAGCGGAACCTACGAGCAGTACTTC. It yields the protein CASSLSGTYEQYF. V gene TRBV13 combines with J gene TRBJ2-7, with a tentative D call TRBD2 (6 bases). Germline-derived CDR1 and CDR2 are PRHDT and FYEKMQ (reference sequence). V lost 9 bases to trimming and J lost 2 bases, with 14 bases between them. CDR3 length: 13 amino acids.

The chain recombines TRBV12-3 or TRBV12-4 with TRBJ2-1; no clear D. The germline V and J ends were trimmed by 6 bases and 10 bases, with 16 bases remaining between them. CDR3 length: 13 amino acids. The CDR3: CASRASGRREQFF. The CDR3 DNA sequence: TGTGCCAGCAGGGCCTCTGGGCGTCGGGAGCAGTTCTTC.

The chain combines TRBV9 with TRBJ2-7; TRBD1 matches at 8 bases. Germline V CDR1 and CDR2: SGDLS, YYNGEE. Losses at the gene ends were 0 bases for V and 3 bases for J; bases not matched to a gene: 5. This CDR3 comprises 15 residues. CDR3 amino acids: CASSVEQGAGYEQYF. The CDR3 DNA reads TGTGCCAGCAGCGTAGAGCAGGGGGCGGGCTACGAGCAGTACTTC. Full variable domain (missing parts from reference TRBV9 and TRBJ2-7): DSGVTQTPKHLITATGQRVTLRCSPRSGDLSVYWYQQSLDQGLQFLIQYYNGEERAKGNILERFSAQQFPDLHSELNLSSLELGDSALYFCASSVEQGAGYEQYFGPGTRLTVT.

CDR3 protein: CASSLDRGDYGYTF. CDR3 DNA sequence: TGTGCCAGCAGTTTGGACAGGGGTGACTATGGCTACACCTTC. This rearrangement joins TRBV2 to TRBJ1-2; 9 nucleotides line up with TRBD1. Germline lookup yields CDR1 SNHLY and CDR2 FYNNEI. V lost 5 bases to trimming and J lost 3 bases; unmatched junction nucleotides: 4. The CDR3 is made up of 14 amino acids.

This sequence joins TRBV28 and TRBJ2-5; 7 nucleotides line up with TRBD2. V shed 6 bases and J 7 bases; nucleotides not matched to a gene: 8. Germline assignment: CDR1 MDHEN and CDR2 SYDVKM. The CDR3 is 13 amino acids. DNA for the CDR3: TGTGCCAGCAGCTCGACTAGCATTGGGACCCAGTACTTC. This sequence encodes CASSSTSIGTQYF.

This chain connects TRBV11-2 to TRBJ1-2; TRBD1 is a possible D gene (6 bases). The CDR3 is 15 residues long. V dropped 1 base and J dropped 3 bases, with 12 bases sitting between them. CDR1 SGHAT and CDR2 FQNNGV come from the germline V gene. The CDR3 nucleotides are TGTGCCAGCAGCTTAGGCAGGGGAGGGGACTATGGCTACACCTTC. Protein sequence: CASSLGRGGDYGYTF.

A word on this clone: Additional DNA sequences in this sample encode the identical CDR3. CDR3 in amino acids: CASSVGLAEAYEQYF. The CDR3 coding sequence is TGTGCCAGCAGCGTAGGACTAGCGGAGGCCTACGAGCAGTACTTC. This chain uses TRBV9 with TRBJ2-7; 9 bases fit TRBD2. The CDR3 sequence is 15 residues long. Germline values: CDR1 SGDLS, CDR2 YYNGEE. V was clipped by 0 bases and J by 2 bases; unmatched bases: 3.

This clone was counted a few times. V gene TRBV5-1 combines with J gene TRBJ1-2; D unresolved. V was clipped by 0 bases and J by 1 base, with 4 bases between them. Germline CDR1 SGHRS, CDR2 YFSETQ. The CDR3 extends over 13 amino acids. The CDR3 sequence is CASSLADNYGYTF. The CDR3 DNA follows: TGCGCCAGCAGCTTGGCAGATAACTATGGCTACACCTTC.

A single count supports this clone. The chain carries TRBV7-3 and TRBJ1-1; tentative D call: TRBD1 (5 bases). Germline values: CDR1 SGHTA, CDR2 FQGTGA. The germline V and J ends were trimmed by 8 bases and 2 bases, with 12 bases remaining between them. The CDR3 spans 13 residues. The CDR3 region is CASGSGTNTEAFF. The CDR3 nucleotides read TGTGCCAGCGGCTCAGGGACTAACACTGAAGCTTTCTTT.